The TCR beta chain described here comes from a study of beta chain features in type 1 diabetes. At the level of the study: There was similarity between patients and healthy donors in age, gender and cell yields. Findings and caveats of the study: Whether HLA type influences TCRB rearrangement remained unresolved here.

On this clone itself: Antigen specificity is unknown.

This CDR3 spans 16 amino acids. Germline values: CDR1 SGDLS, CDR2 YYNGEE. Unmatched junction bases numbered 1, after V lost 3 bases and J lost 2 bases. Every isolated RNA sample was fully reverse transcribed, so sequencing captured expressed TCRB transcripts. Sequencing used immunoSEQ multiplex PCR; TCRdb keeps in-frame clones, though not all of them. The sample yields over 500,000 clones, around 15% seen once. The chain carries TRBV9 and TRBJ2-6, with 11 bases that match TRBD1. Sequenced: naive CD4+ T cells from blood. The receptor comes from a man younger than 35 in good health. Here the CDR3 reads CASSGTGGAGANVLTF. In DNA form, the CDR3 reads TGTGCCAGCAGCGGGACAGGGGGCGCTGGGGCCAACGTCCTGACTTTC. Drawing the rest from reference TRBV9 and TRBJ2-6, the complete variable domain is DSGVTQTPKHLITATGQRVTLRCSPRSGDLSVYWYQQSLDQGLQFLIQYYNGEERAKGNILERFSAQQFPDLHSELNLSSLELGDSALYFCASSGTGGAGANVLTFGAGSRLTVL.